This T cell receptor beta chain stems from a study of T cell responses to AZD1222 COVID-19 vaccine. The study's findings and limits: Increased Spike-specific TCR breadth and depth were observed after two AZD1222 doses. Recipients of AZD1222 seropositive at baseline numbered only 6 or 7. Repertoires were obtained only post-peak T cell response. The sample set comprised mostly white British donors with more females, and clonal diversity was possibly underestimated.

In regard to this clone: Antigen: not known.

This CDR3 has 18 amino acids. Trimming at V came to 6 bases and at J to 0 bases, leaving 12 bases not matched to a gene. From germline, CDR1 is MDHEN and CDR2 SYDVKM. Here immunoSEQ multiplex PCR was the method, and the copy in TCRdb shows in-frame clones only, minus some. The sample lists about 190,000 clones, about nine tenths occurring once. Sequencing was performed on peripheral blood, taken on day 0 of MenACWY control vaccination. This chain links TRBV28 with TRBJ2-7; 12 bases are shared with TRBD1. The clonotype was recovered from an adult in good health. The CDR3 spells CASSPGGQGAASSYEQYF. CDR3 nucleotides: TGTGCCAGCAGCCCTGGGGGACAGGGGGCGGCCAGCTCCTACGAGCAGTACTTC.